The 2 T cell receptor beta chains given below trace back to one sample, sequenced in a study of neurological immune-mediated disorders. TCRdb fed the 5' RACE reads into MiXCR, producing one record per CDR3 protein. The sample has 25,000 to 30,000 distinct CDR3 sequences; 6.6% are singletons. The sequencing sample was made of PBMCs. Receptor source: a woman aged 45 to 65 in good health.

The CDR3 is CSAGRPGLALASEQFF. CDR3 DNA: TGCAGCGCTGGTAGACCAGGACTAGCTCTCGCCTCTGAGCAGTTCTTC. V gene TRBV29-1 combines with J gene TRBJ2-1; 8 bases fit TRBD2. Germline CDR1 SQVTM, CDR2 ANQGSEA. The CDR3 covers 16 residues. The V segment lost 7 bases and the J segment 9 bases; nucleotides outside the gene matches: 20.

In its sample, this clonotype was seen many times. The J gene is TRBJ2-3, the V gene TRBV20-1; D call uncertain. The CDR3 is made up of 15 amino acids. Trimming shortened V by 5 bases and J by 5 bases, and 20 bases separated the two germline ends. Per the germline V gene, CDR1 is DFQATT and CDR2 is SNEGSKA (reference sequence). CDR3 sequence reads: CSAEGRPGTRDTQYF. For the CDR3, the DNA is TGCAGTGCTGAAGGACGCCCCGGCACACGAGATACGCAGTATTTT.